One sample yielded the 11 T cell receptor beta chains listed below, sequenced in a study of T cell repertoires in cytomegalovirus infection. MiXCR, run by TCRdb on the reads, gives a single entry per CDR3 protein. The sample records just under 550,000 distinct CDR3 sequences, more than 25% being singletons. The sequenced material came from PBMCs. These receptors were obtained from a human donor in good health (CMV status not recorded). Some clones in this sample may be carry-over from other donors' samples.

This clonotype was seen many times. The chain is built from TRBV7-2 and TRBJ2-1; possible D gene TRBD2, 6 bases. This CDR3 contains 15 residues. Germline CDR1 is SGHTA and CDR2 is FQGNSA. V lost 0 bases and J lost 6, with 12 bases in between. The CDR3 region has the DNA TGTGCCAGCAGCTTAGCGGGAGGCTCCATCAATGAGCAGTTCTTC. Amino acids: CASSLAGGSINEQFF. Variable domain in full (rest from reference TRBV7-2 and TRBJ2-1): GAGVSQSPSNKVTEKGKDVELRCDPISGHTALYWYRQSLGQGLEFLIYFQGNSAPDKSGLPSDRFSAERTGGSVSTLTIQRTQQEDSAVYLCASSLAGGSINEQFFGPGTRLTVL.

The CDR3 sequence: CASSIPGLAGVGTQYF. CDR3 nucleotide sequence: TGTGCCAGCAGCATACCGGGACTAGCGGGAGTTGGGACGCAGTATTTT. V is TRBV7-9 and J is TRBJ2-3, with 14 bases identical to TRBD2. Germline-derived CDR1 and CDR2 are SEHNR and FQNEAQ (reference sequence). V was clipped by 5 bases and J by 9 bases; unmatched bases: 10. The CDR3 has 16 residues.

This clonotype was counted a few times. This rearrangement joins TRBV30 to TRBJ2-5; unclear D gene. V gave up 3 bases and J gave up 3 bases, with 5 bases separating them. The CDR3 consists of 11 residues. The germline V gene has CDR1 GTSNPN and CDR2 SVGIG (reference sequence). The CDR3 bases are TGTGCCTGGAGCCCTAAAGAGACCCAGTACTTC. Translating gives CAWSPKETQYF.

The chain uses TRBV6-2 or TRBV6-3 and TRBJ2-1; no definite D call. CDR3 length: 16 residues. Germline CDR1 is MNHEY and CDR2 is SVGEGT. Trimming shortened V by 0 bases and J by 7 bases, and 16 bases separated the two germline ends. In nucleotides, the CDR3 is TGTGCCAGCAGTTACTCGTGGCTAGTTAACCGGAATGAGCAGTTCTTC. Its translation: CASSYSWLVNRNEQFF.

The chain combines TRBV2 with TRBJ1-4; D might be TRBD1 (6 bases). Germline-derived CDR1 and CDR2 are SNHLY and FYNNEI. There are 15 residues in the CDR3. Trimming pared 5 bases from V and 4 bases from J, leaving 14 bases between. The CDR3 is CASSLQGQVNEKLFF. DNA of the CDR3: TGTGCCAGCAGTCTACAGGGCCAGGTTAATGAAAAACTGTTTTTT.

The J gene is TRBJ2-5, the V gene TRBV7-6; 7 bases fit TRBD2. J was trimmed by 2 bases and V by 4 bases; bases with no gene match: 7. The CDR3 is made up of 15 amino acids. Germline-derived CDR1 and CDR2 are SGHVS and FNYEAQ. The DNA of the CDR3 is TGTGCCAGCAGCTCCTACCTAGCGGAGCAAGAGACCCAGTACTTC. This translates into CASSSYLAEQETQYF. Full variable domain (outside the CDR3, taken from reference TRBV7-6 and TRBJ2-5): GAGVSQSPRYKVTKRGQDVALRCDPISGHVSLYWYRQALGQGPEFLTYFNYEAQQDKSGLPNDRFSAERPEGSISTLTIQRTEQRDSAMYRCASSSYLAEQETQYFGPGTRLLVL.

This chain links TRBV20-1 with TRBJ1-1, with D perhaps TRBD1 (6 bases). Germline-derived CDR1 and CDR2 are DFQATT and SNEGSKA (reference sequence). Trimming cost V 4 bases and J 5 bases, with 17 bases left between them. This CDR3 has 14 amino acids. The CDR3 DNA follows: TGCAGTGCTAATGATGGGGGGCAGAGGACTGAAGCTTTCTTT. It yields the protein CSANDGGQRTEAFF.

The chain is built from TRBV7-8 and TRBJ2-1; D not resolved. The CDR3 is 15 residues long. Germline loops: CDR1 SGHVS, CDR2 FQNEAQ. Deletions cut 4 bases from V and 3 bases from J, with 13 bases between. The CDR3 spells CASSSLWGSYNEQFF. The CDR3 coding sequence is TGTGCCAGCAGCTCTTTGTGGGGTAGCTACAATGAGCAGTTCTTC.

This clonotype was seen a few times. The CDR3 loop reads CASSLTSGSPTDTQYF. The CDR3 nucleotides are TGTGCCAGCAGTCTGACTAGCGGGAGCCCCACAGATACGCAGTATTTT. The V and J genes are TRBV12-3 or TRBV12-4 and TRBJ2-3; TRBD2 matches at 12 bases. The CDR3 has 16 amino acids. The junction had 5 bases not matched to a gene; V was cut back by 5 bases and J by 2 bases.

This chain joins TRBV28 and TRBJ1-3; D is possibly TRBD1 (6 bases). The V end was cut by 4 bases, the J end by 1 base, with 11 bases between. CDR1 and CDR2 from the germline V gene are MDHEN and SYDVKM. This CDR3 has 15 residues. The DNA of the CDR3 is TGTGCCAGCAGTTACCCGACAGGTTCTGGAAACACCATATATTTT. As protein: CASSYPTGSGNTIYF.

Concerning this clonotype itself: One end of the junction fails to match germline, which may point to a read error. The CDR3 nucleotides are TGTGCCAGCAGCCGGACTGGTAACTACAATGAGCAGTCCTTC. It specifies CASSRTGNYNEQSF. V usage is TRBV7-8 and J usage is TRBJ2-1; tentatively, D is TRBD2 (5 bases). The V gene's germline CDR1 is SGHVS and CDR2 FQNEAQ. The CDR3 length is 14 residues.